Presented here are 19 T cell receptor beta chains from one specimen sequenced in a study of blood T cell repertoires in COVID-19. The repertoire was sequenced with immunoSEQ multiplex PCR; TCRdb's copy has only in-frame clones and lacks some. The sample consists of 250,000 to 300,000 clones, approximately 87% of them appearing once. The source material was peripheral blood. All receptors come from a man aged 55 to 70 who had recovered from COVID-19.

This clone was observed a single time. The rearrangement uses TRBV18 and TRBJ2-2; tentative D call: TRBD2 (6 bases). The CDR3 length is 16 residues. Per the germline V gene, CDR1 is KGHSH and CDR2 is LQKENI. V lost 2 bases and J 5 bases, leaving 15 bases between the germline ends. Here the CDR3 DNA reads TGTGCCAGCTCACCAAGGCTCGCGGAGGGAACCGGGGAGCTGTTTTTT. As protein: CASSPRLAEGTGELFF.

This clone came up a few times. The rearrangement links TRBV19 to TRBJ1-1; no firm D call. Germline CDR1 and CDR2: LNHDA and SQIVND (reference sequence). The germline V and J ends were trimmed by 5 bases and 0 bases, with 13 bases remaining between them. The CDR3 covers 15 residues. The CDR3, as DNA: TGTGCCAGTAGTCCTACCGCCGGGATGAACACTGAAGCTTTCTTT. Its translation: CASSPTAGMNTEAFF.

The chain employs TRBV2 and TRBJ1-4, with TRBD1 matching over 9 bases. Germline CDR1 SNHLY, CDR2 FYNNEI. J was trimmed by 0 bases and V by 3 bases; bases with no gene match: 8. The CDR3 sequence is 18 residues long. In nucleotides, the CDR3 is TGTGCCAGCAGTGACTGGGACAGGGTATCAGCAACTAATGAAAAACTGTTTTTT. It specifies CASSDWDRVSATNEKLFF.

The rearrangement uses TRBV7-2 and TRBJ2-7; D remains unclear. V gave up 5 bases and J gave up 3 bases, with 8 bases separating them. The CDR3 runs 12 residues. Germline V gene data show CDR1 as SGHTA and CDR2 as FQGNSA. The CDR3 DNA reads TGTGCCAGCAGCCCGCGTGGCTACGAGCAGTACTTC. Translation gives CASSPRGYEQYF.

The chain employs TRBV12-5 and TRBJ1-2; possibly TRBD1 for D (6 bases). Germline-derived CDR1 and CDR2 are LGHNT and FRNRAP. The length of the CDR3 is 15 residues. V shed 0 bases and J shed 6 bases, with 14 bases lying between them. The CDR3 reads CASGLVKGVGNGYTF. The CDR3 DNA reads TGTGCTAGTGGTTTGGTAAAGGGGGTGGGCAATGGCTACACCTTC.

This chain links TRBV7-2 with TRBJ2-2; 11 bases line up with TRBD2. The CDR3 length is 18 residues. CDR1 and CDR2 from the germline V gene are SGHTA and FQGNSA. Trimming took 3 bases from V and 3 from J; bases not matched to a gene: 9. The CDR3 sequence: CASSLPTSGVTYTGELFF. DNA for the CDR3: TGTGCCAGCAGCTTGCCGACTAGCGGGGTAACGTACACCGGGGAGCTGTTTTTT.

V and J are TRBV24-1 and TRBJ2-1, with D possibly being TRBD1 (6 bases). Germline V gene lookup returns CDR1 KGHDR and CDR2 SFDVKD. This CDR3 has 15 amino acids. V dropped 7 bases and J dropped 6 bases, with 18 bases sitting between them. In DNA, the CDR3 is TGTGCCACCAGCAACAGGGAACTCCCCTTCAATGAGCAGTTCTTC. Translated, it gives CATSNRELPFNEQFF.

In its sample, this clone was seen a few times. The rearrangement uses TRBV6-6 and TRBJ1-5; TRBD1 aligns across 7 bases. V lost 1 base to trimming and J lost 5 bases; unmatched junction nucleotides: 2. From germline, CDR1 is MNHNY and CDR2 SVGAGI (reference sequence). The CDR3 covers 14 residues. As DNA, the CDR3 is TGTGCCAGCAGTTACTTGGGGACAGATCAGCCCCAGCATTTT. This translates into CASSYLGTDQPQHF.

The sample holds one count of this clone. The gene calls are TRBV6-5 and TRBJ2-1; D gene unclear. Looked up from germline, CDR1 is MNHEY and CDR2 is SVGAGI. V was clipped by 2 bases and J by 6 bases, with 11 bases between them. There are 14 residues in the CDR3. The CDR3 DNA is TGTGCCAGCAGTTACATTGCGCACAGCAATGAGCAGTTCTTC. This encodes CASSYIAHSNEQFF.

This chain links TRBV19 with TRBJ2-2; 8 bases fit TRBD2. Per the germline V gene, CDR1 is LNHDA and CDR2 is SQIVND (reference sequence). Trimming removed 5 bases from V and 4 bases from J; junction bases left unmatched: 6. The CDR3 spans 15 residues. CDR3 protein: CASSSQAGVTGELFF. In DNA, the CDR3 is TGTGCCAGTAGTTCCCAAGCGGGAGTCACCGGGGAGCTGTTTTTT. The whole variable domain, filled in from reference TRBV19 and TRBJ2-2, reads DGGITQSPKYLFRKEGQNVTLSCEQNLNHDAMYWYRQDPGQGLRLIYYSQIVNDFQKGDIAEGYSVSREKKESFPLTVTSAQKNPTAFYLCASSSQAGVTGELFFGEGSRLTVL.

This clone was recorded once. CDR3 residues: CASSLAVQSSGNTIYF. Here the CDR3 DNA reads TGTGCCAGCAGCTTGGCGGTCCAAAGCTCTGGAAACACCATATATTTT. The chain has TRBV5-6 and TRBJ1-3; no reliable D call. This CDR3 region has 16 residues. The germline V gene has CDR1 SGHDT and CDR2 YYEEEE. The V gene lost 0 bases and the J gene lost 0 bases, with 10 bases spanning the gap.

J is TRBJ1-2 and V is TRBV27; 7 positions match TRBD1. Germline V gene data show CDR1 as MNHEY and CDR2 as SMNVEV (reference sequence). The J segment lost 2 bases and the V segment lost 5 bases, leaving 14 bases of the junction unmatched. The CDR3 has 17 amino acids. CDR3 in DNA: TGTGCCAGCAGTCCCCGCGTCAGACAGGGCGTCAACTATGGCTACACCTTC. It codes for CASSPRVRQGVNYGYTF.

The rearrangement uses TRBV24-1 and TRBJ2-1; 8 bases are a match to TRBD2. Germline V lookup: CDR1 KGHDR, CDR2 SFDVKD. V gave up 4 bases and J gave up 7 bases; unmatched junction bases: 8. CDR3 length: 15 residues. CDR3 amino acids: CATSEPKAGDNEQFF. The CDR3 DNA reads as TGTGCCACCAGTGAACCCAAAGCGGGGGATAATGAGCAGTTCTTC.

The rearrangement links TRBV9 to TRBJ1-2; no definite D call. Germline assignment: CDR1 SGDLS and CDR2 YYNGEE. Trimming pared 0 bases from V and 8 bases from J, leaving 17 bases between. The CDR3 has 15 amino acids. The CDR3 DNA follows: TGTGCCAGCAGCGTAGTATCAGGAGCCGCGGGGGGCTACACCTTC. Translation: CASSVVSGAAGGYTF.

The genes are TRBV7-8 and TRBJ1-5; 10 nucleotides match TRBD1. Unmatched junction bases numbered 5, after V lost 6 bases and J lost 3 bases. Germline V gene sequence: CDR1 SGHVS, CDR2 FQNEAQ. This CDR3 contains 15 residues. CDR3 region: CASRLGTGDNQPQHF. The CDR3 nucleotides read TGTGCCAGCAGACTCGGGACAGGGGACAATCAGCCCCAGCATTTT. The entire variable domain, with the rest obtained from reference TRBV7-8 and TRBJ1-5, is as follows: GAGVSQSPRYKVAKRGQDVALRCDPISGHVSLFWYQQALGQGPEFLTYFQNEAQLDKSGLPSDRFFAERPEGSVSTLKIQRTQQEDSAVYLCASRLGTGDNQPQHFGDGTRLSIL.

The chain couples TRBV6-5 to TRBJ1-2; 7 bases are shared with TRBD1. V gave up 5 bases and J gave up 8 bases; unmatched junction bases: 5. The CDR3 is 12 residues long. The germline V gene has CDR1 MNHEY and CDR2 SVGAGI. In DNA form, the CDR3 reads TGTGCCAGCAGTAAAATACAGGGGGGCTACACCTTC. Its protein is CASSKIQGGYTF.

This chain joins TRBV29-1 and TRBJ1-5; TRBD1 is a possible D gene (5 bases). Germline V lookup: CDR1 SQVTM, CDR2 ANQGSEA. The V and J ends lost 4 bases and 6 bases respectively, with 13 bases between them. This CDR3 has 13 amino acids. CDR3 sequence: CSVAGETGQPQHF. The CDR3 nucleotides are TGCAGCGTTGCGGGGGAGACGGGTCAGCCCCAGCATTTT.

The V gene is TRBV3-1 (or the pseudogene TRBV3-2), the J gene TRBJ2-5, with D perhaps TRBD1 (5 bases). The V end was cut by 0 bases, the J end by 4 bases, with 15 bases between. Germline V gene sequence: CDR1 LGHDT, CDR2 YNNKEL (reference sequence). There are 16 residues in the CDR3. The CDR3 DNA reads TGTGCCAGCAGCCAAGACCGGGTAGGGGTAGGAGAGACCCAGTACTTC. Amino acids: CASSQDRVGVGETQYF.

This clone was seen a few times. The chain has TRBV27 and TRBJ2-3; 7 bases align to TRBD2. Trimming cost V 6 bases and J 5 bases; bases outside gene matches: 11. Germline V CDR1 and CDR2: MNHEY, SMNVEV (reference sequence). This CDR3 is 15 amino acids long. The CDR3 here is CASRMTSRDRDTQYF. CDR3 sequence (DNA): TGTGCCAGCAGGATGACTAGCCGGGACCGAGATACGCAGTATTTT.